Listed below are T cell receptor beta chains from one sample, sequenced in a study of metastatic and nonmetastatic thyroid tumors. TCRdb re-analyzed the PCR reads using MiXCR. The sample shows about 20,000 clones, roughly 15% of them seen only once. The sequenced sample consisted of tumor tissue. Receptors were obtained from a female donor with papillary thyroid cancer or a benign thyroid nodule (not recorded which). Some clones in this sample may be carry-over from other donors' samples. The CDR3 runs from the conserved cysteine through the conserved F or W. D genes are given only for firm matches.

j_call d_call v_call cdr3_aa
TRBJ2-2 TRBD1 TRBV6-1 CASTGGRTGELFF
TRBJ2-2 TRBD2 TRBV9 CASSVGAGGATGEPFF
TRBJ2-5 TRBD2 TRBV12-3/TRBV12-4 CASSGRDETQYF
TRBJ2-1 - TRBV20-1 CSAWPRGSYNEQFF
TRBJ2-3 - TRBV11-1 CASSLSSGEWGHTQYF
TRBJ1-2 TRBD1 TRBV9 CASSEGQGVYGYTF
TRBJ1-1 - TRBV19 CASSIRAGANTEAFF
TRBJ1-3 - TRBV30 CAWSKGVNSGNTIYF
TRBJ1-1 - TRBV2 CTSTTRQFLTEAFF
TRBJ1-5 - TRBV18 CASSPGRDQPQHF
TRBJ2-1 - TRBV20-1 CSAITGGGPGEQFF
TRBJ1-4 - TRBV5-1 CASSIGGGVEKLFF
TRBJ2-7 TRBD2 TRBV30 CACAGGSEQYF
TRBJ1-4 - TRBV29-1 CSVSFSSNEKLFF
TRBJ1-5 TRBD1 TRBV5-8 CASSGGQGNNQPQHF
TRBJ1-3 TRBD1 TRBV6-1 CASSPGTGAGNTIYF
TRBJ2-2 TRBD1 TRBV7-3 CASSLVPGGDGELFF
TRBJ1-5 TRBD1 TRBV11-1 CASSLEGQGFRTNQPQHF
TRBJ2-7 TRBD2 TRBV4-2 CASSQDQLAGGSEQYF
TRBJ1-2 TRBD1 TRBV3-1 CASSHMTGGYGYTF
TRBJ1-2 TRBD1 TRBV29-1 CSVEAGQASGYTF
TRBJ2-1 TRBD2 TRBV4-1 CASSPWTSGYNEQFF
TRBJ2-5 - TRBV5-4 CASSSPRGKQETQYF
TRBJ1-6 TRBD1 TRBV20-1 CSSGGGGTSSPLHF
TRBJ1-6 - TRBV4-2 CASRLTSGSYNSPLHF
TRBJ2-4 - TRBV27 CASSTRKDRYIQYF
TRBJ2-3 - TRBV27 CASSWPYSELDTQYF
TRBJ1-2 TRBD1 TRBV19 CASSQRDRRGYTF
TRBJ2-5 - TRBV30 CAWKTAGLGVQYF
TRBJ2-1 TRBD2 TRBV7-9 CASSLFRGLAGPYNEQFF
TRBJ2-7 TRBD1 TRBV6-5 CASSLLEQGSGYEQYF